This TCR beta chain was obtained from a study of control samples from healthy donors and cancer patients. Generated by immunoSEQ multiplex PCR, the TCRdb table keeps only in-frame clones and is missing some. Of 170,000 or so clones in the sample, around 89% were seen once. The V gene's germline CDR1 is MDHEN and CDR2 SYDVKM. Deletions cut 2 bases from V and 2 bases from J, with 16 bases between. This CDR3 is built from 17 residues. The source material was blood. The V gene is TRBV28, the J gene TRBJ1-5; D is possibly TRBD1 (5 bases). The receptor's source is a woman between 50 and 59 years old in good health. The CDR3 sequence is CASSLGGTGAGNQPQHF. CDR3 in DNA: TGTGCCAGCAGTTTAGGGGGAACTGGGGCTGGCAATCAGCCCCAGCATTTT. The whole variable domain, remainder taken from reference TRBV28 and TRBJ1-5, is DVKVTQSSRYLVKRTGEKVFLECVQDMDHENMFWYRQDPGLGLRLIYFSYDVKMKEKGDIPEGYSVSREKKERFSLILESASTNQTSMYLCASSLGGTGAGNQPQHFGDGTRLSIL.